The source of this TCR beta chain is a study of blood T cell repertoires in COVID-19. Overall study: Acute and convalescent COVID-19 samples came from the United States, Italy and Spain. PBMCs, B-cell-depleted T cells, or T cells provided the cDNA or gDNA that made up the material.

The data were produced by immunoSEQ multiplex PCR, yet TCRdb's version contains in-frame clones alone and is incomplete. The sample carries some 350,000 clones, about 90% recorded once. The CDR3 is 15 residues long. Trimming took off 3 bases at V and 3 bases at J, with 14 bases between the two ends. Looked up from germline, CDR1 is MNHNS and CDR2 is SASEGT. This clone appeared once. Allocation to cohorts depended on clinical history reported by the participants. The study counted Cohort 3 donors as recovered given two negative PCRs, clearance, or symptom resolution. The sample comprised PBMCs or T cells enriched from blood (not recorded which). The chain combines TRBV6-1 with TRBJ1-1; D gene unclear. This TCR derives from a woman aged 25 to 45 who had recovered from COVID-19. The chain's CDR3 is CASSDQALMDTEAFF. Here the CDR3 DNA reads TGTGCCAGCAGTGATCAGGCCCTGATGGACACTGAAGCTTTCTTT.